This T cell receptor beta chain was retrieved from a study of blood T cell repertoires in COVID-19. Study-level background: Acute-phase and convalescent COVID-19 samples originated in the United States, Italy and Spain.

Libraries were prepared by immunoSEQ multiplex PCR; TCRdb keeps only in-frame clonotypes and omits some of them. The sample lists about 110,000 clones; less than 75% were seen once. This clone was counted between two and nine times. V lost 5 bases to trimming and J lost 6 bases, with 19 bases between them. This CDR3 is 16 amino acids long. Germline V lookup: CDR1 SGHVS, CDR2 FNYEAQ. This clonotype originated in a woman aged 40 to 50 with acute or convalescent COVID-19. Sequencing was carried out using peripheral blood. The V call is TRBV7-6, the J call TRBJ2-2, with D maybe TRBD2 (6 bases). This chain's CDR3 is CASSGLGDFLAGELFF. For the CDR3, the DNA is TGTGCCAGCAGCGGTCTCGGGGACTTCTTGGCCGGGGAGCTGTTTTTT.